The 16 T cell receptor beta chains in this list originate from one sample, sequenced in a study of tumor and adjacent non-tumor tissue in lung cancer (dated by TCRdb to the late 2010s). RNA was isolated from bulk unsorted tissue, and RNA quality was assessed with a NanoDrop ND-1000 and an Agilent 2100. Distant non-tumor tissue taken more than 3 cm from the tumor edge was used as the normal lung sample. The library was obtained by multiplex PCR. The reads were generated on an Illumina HiSeq 2500. TCRbeta libraries were constructed through three rounds of nested PCR with primers (Table S4) according to protocols adapted from ARM-PCR. The raw public reads went through TCRdb reprocessing: fastp at Q25, MiXCR clone calling, in-frame beta chains kept. For every CDR3 protein sequence, its rows merge into one entry that carries the most common genes and DNA. The sample profile shows tens of thousands of distinct CDR3 sequences; approximately 71% of them were found once. The ten largest clonotypes hold 25% to 35% of the sample.

Sequenced material: distant non-tumor lung tissue. These receptors all stem from a woman between 45 and 65 years old with non-small cell lung cancer.

V and J are TRBV20-1 and TRBJ2-4, with TRBD2 as a possible D gene (6 bases). The V gene's germline CDR1 is DFQATT and CDR2 SNEGSKA (reference sequence). The V end was cut by 0 bases, the J end by 2 bases, with 14 bases between. The length of the CDR3 is 16 residues. CDR3 coding DNA: TGCAGTGCTAGAGATATGTGGGACTCGACCAAAAACATTCAGTACTTC. This encodes CSARDMWDSTKNIQYF.

This clonotype was counted at least ten times. The rearrangement joins TRBV28 to TRBJ1-5, with D unresolved. The CDR3 has 16 residues. Trimming cost V 6 bases and J 0 bases, with 15 bases left between them. The germline V gene has CDR1 MDHEN and CDR2 SYDVKM. The CDR3 loop reads CASSRLARISNQPQHF. CDR3 in DNA: TGTGCCAGCAGCCGGCTGGCCAGAATTAGCAATCAGCCCCAGCATTTT.

The chain recombines TRBV18 with TRBJ2-3, with 7 bases that match TRBD1. V dropped 4 bases and J dropped 1; count of bases not matched to a gene: 8. CDR1 is KGHSH and CDR2 is LQKENI in the germline V gene. The length of the CDR3 is 16 residues. CDR3 loop: CASSRSTGWGTDTQYF. CDR3 nucleotide sequence: TGTGCCAGCTCACGTTCGACAGGGTGGGGCACAGATACGCAGTATTTT.

A note on this clonotype: This may stem from a read error, because a much larger clone lies one nucleotide away. J is TRBJ2-7 and V is TRBV6-2 or TRBV6-3; perhaps TRBD2 as D (5 bases). In germline, CDR1 is MNHEY, CDR2 SVGEGT. The germline V and J ends were trimmed by 6 bases and 2 bases, with 17 bases remaining between them. There are 15 residues in the CDR3. The CDR3 nucleotides are TGTGCCAGCAGCCGCTTGGGAGCCTCAACCTACGAGCAGTACTTC. As protein: CASSRLGASTYEQYF.

The sample holds a few counts of this clonotype. The rearrangement joins TRBV20-1 to TRBJ2-7; tentative D call: TRBD1 (5 bases). Trimming stripped 0 bases from V and 4 bases from J, with 7 bases between. The length of the CDR3 is 12 residues. The germline V gene encodes CDR1 DFQATT and CDR2 SNEGSKA (reference sequence). CDR3 sequence (DNA): TGCAGTGCTAGAGACCGACAGTACGAGCAGTACTTC. As protein: CSARDRQYEQYF.

This clonotype turned up a few times. The chain uses TRBV7-6 and TRBJ2-2; D remains unclear. V shed 5 bases and J shed 3 bases, with 4 bases lying between them. Germline CDR1 reads SGHVS; CDR2 reads FNYEAQ. The CDR3 runs to 12 residues. The CDR3 here is CASSPHTGELFF. The CDR3 DNA is TGTGCCAGCAGCCCCCACACCGGGGAGCTGTTTTTT.

Of note for this clonotype: The final CDR3 position lacks the conserved phenylalanine or tryptophan, pointing to a likely read error. The chain uses TRBV28 and TRBJ1-2; no firm D call. Per germline, CDR1 MDHEN and CDR2 SYDVKM. CDR3 length: 10 residues. CDR3 sequence: CTSRKYGYTL. The CDR3 DNA sequence: TGTACCAGCAGGAAATATGGCTACACCCTC.

This clonotype was recorded a few times. The chain employs TRBV16 and TRBJ1-5; D gene unclear. The CDR3 contains 14 residues. V lost 1 base and J 4 bases, leaving 8 bases between the germline ends. The germline CDR1 and CDR2 sequences are KGHSY and FQNENV. The CDR3 region is CASSQLIGNQPQHF. The CDR3 nucleotides are TGTGCCAGCAGCCAATTGATCGGGAATCAGCCCCAGCATTTT.

The chain has TRBV6-2 or TRBV6-3 and TRBJ2-2, with D maybe TRBD2 (6 bases). Germline V gene data show CDR1 as MNHEY and CDR2 as SVGEGT. CDR3 length: 15 amino acids. V was pared by 10 bases and J by 7 bases, with 22 bases between. The CDR3 nucleotides read TGTGCCACCGGGGGAGCGGGTACCCTCAGCGGGGAGCTGTTTTTT. Encoded protein: CATGGAGTLSGELFF.

On this clonotype: One end of the junction is discordant with germline, which a read error may explain. The chain is built from TRBV11-2 and TRBJ2-1; D gene ambiguous. Per germline, CDR1 SGHAT and CDR2 FQNNGV. The CDR3 runs to 12 residues. CDR3 residues: CASSPSRYEQFF. The CDR3 bases are TGTGCCAGCAGCCCCTCCCGGTATGAGCAATTCTTC.

This clonotype has at least ten counts. This chain's CDR3 is CSARPLLAGVNNEQFF. Written as DNA, the CDR3 is TGCAGTGCTAGACCTCTACTAGCGGGAGTGAACAATGAGCAGTTCTTC. The chain joins TRBV20-1 to TRBJ2-1; 11 nucleotides match TRBD2. The junction had 8 bases not matched to a gene; V was cut back by 2 bases and J by 5 bases. This CDR3 is 16 amino acids long. Germline CDR1 reads DFQATT; CDR2 reads SNEGSKA (reference sequence).

A remark on this clonotype: A clone one base away is much larger, so this may be a read error. The chain has TRBV20-1 and TRBJ2-1; D not certain. CDR3 size: 16 residues. CDR1 DFQATT and CDR2 SNEGSKA come from the germline V gene (reference sequence). V was pared by 3 bases and J by 0 bases, with 15 bases between. CDR3 bases: TGCAGTGCTAGCGGGCTAACGGTACTCTCCTACAATGAGCAGTTCTTC. The encoded protein is CSASGLTVLSYNEQFF.

This clonotype was found once. CDR3 sequence: CASSADRNLYEQYF. The CDR3 DNA is TGCGCCAGCAGCGCGGACAGAAACTTGTACGAGCAGTACTTC. This sequence joins TRBV5-1 and TRBJ2-7, with a weak D call TRBD1 (6 bases). Germline CDR1 is SGHRS and CDR2 is YFSETQ. V was trimmed by 4 bases and J by 4 bases, leaving 15 bases between them. This CDR3 is built from 14 residues.

Remarks on this clonotype: This may stem from a read error, because a much larger clone lies one nucleotide away. The chain employs TRBV28 and TRBJ2-1; 11 bases line up with TRBD2. The CDR3 has 17 residues. Germline V gene lookup returns CDR1 MDHEN and CDR2 SYDVKM. The CDR3 nucleotides are TGTGTCAGCAGTTTATGCTGCGGGACTAGCGGCTACAATGAGCAGTTCTTC. As protein: CVSSLCCGTSGYNEQFF.

This clonotype was recorded many times. The V and J genes are TRBV20-1 and TRBJ2-6, with TRBD2 matching 12 bases. The CDR3 totals 21 residues. Per the germline V gene, CDR1 is DFQATT and CDR2 is SNEGSKA (reference sequence). V lost 0 bases and J lost 0; bases outside the gene matches: 12. CDR3 residues: CSARDLLRTSGTDSGANVLTF. The CDR3 DNA reads as TGCAGTGCTAGAGACCTATTACGGACTAGCGGGACCGACTCTGGGGCCAACGTCCTGACTTTC.

This clonotype has only one observation. This may arise from a read error, as a much more abundant clone is one base away. This sequence joins TRBV20-1 and TRBJ2-2; D perhaps matches TRBD2 (5 bases). V gave up 2 bases and J gave up 6 bases, with 10 bases separating them. The V gene's germline CDR1 is DFQATT and CDR2 SNEGSKA (reference sequence). This CDR3 contains 13 residues. The CDR3 here is CSARSSSAGELFF. In DNA, the CDR3 is TGCAGTGCTAGATCTAGTAGCGCCGGGGAGCTGTTTTTT.